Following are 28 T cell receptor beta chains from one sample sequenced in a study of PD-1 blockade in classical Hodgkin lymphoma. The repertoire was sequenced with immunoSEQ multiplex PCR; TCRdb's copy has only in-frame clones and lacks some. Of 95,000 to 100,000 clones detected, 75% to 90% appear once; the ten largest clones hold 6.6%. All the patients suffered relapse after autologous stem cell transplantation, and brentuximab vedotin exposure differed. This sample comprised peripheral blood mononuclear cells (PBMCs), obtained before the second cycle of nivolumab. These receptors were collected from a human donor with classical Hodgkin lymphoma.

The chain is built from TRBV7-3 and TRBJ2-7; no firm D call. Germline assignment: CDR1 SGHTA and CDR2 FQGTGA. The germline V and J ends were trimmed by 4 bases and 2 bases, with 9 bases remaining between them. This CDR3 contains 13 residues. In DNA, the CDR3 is TGTGCCAGCAGCTCTCTGGGCCCCTACGAGCAGTACTTC. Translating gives CASSSLGPYEQYF.

The CDR3 is CASSVAPAAGEDTQYF. Here the CDR3 DNA reads TGTGCCAGCAGCGTAGCGCCGGCGGCGGGGGAGGATACGCAGTATTTT. The chain is built from TRBV9 and TRBJ2-3; TRBD2 matches at 7 bases. Germline V CDR1 and CDR2: SGDLS, YYNGEE. V gave up 0 bases and J gave up 6 bases; unmatched junction bases: 10. This CDR3 is 16 amino acids long.

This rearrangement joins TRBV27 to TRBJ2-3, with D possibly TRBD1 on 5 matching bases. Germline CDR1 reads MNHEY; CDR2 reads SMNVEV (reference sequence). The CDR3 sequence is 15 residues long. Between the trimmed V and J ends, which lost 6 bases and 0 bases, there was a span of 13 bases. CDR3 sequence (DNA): TGTGCCAGCAGGAAGACAGTCATTAGCACAGATACGCAGTATTTT. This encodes CASRKTVISTDTQYF.

CDR3 sequence reads: CASSLVAVGDIQYF. Written as DNA, the CDR3 is TGTGCCAGCAGCTTAGTGGCGGTGGGGGACATTCAGTACTTC. The chain combines TRBV7-2 with TRBJ2-4; D could derive from TRBD1 or TRBD2 (5 bases each). V lost 1 base and J lost 8, with 12 bases in between. Per germline, CDR1 SGHTA and CDR2 FQGNSA. This CDR3 region has 14 residues.

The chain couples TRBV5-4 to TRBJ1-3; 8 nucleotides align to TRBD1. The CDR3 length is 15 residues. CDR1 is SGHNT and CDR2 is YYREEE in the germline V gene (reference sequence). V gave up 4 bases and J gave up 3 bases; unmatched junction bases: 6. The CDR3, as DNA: TGTGCCAGCAGCGGGGACAGGAGAGATGGAAACACCATATATTTT. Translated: CASSGDRRDGNTIYF.

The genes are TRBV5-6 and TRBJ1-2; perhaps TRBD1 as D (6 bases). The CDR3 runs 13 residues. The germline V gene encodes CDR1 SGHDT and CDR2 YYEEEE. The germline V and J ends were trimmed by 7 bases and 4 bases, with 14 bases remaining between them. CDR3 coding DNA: TGTGCCAGCTTTCCGCAGGGGTGCTATGGCTACACCTTC. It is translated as CASFPQGCYGYTF.

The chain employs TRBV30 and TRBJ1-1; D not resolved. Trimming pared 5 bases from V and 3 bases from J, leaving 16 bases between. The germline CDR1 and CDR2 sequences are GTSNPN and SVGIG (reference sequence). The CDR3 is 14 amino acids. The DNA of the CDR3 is TGTGCCTGGTGCCCCCCGCGGGAGGACACTGAAGCTTTCTTT. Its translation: CAWCPPREDTEAFF.

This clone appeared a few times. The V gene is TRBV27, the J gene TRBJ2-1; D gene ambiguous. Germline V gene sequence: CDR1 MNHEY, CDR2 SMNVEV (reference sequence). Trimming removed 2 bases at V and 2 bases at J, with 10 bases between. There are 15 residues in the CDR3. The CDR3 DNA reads TGTGCCAGCAGTTTAGACCTAGGGACCTACAATGAGCAGTTCTTC. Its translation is CASSLDLGTYNEQFF.

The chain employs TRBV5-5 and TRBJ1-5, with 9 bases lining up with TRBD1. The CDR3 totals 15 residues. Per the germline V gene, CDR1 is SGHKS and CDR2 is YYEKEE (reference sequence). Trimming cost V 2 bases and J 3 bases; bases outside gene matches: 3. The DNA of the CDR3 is TGTGCCAGCAGCTTCGGGACAGGGATCAATCAGCCCCAGCATTTT. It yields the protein CASSFGTGINQPQHF.

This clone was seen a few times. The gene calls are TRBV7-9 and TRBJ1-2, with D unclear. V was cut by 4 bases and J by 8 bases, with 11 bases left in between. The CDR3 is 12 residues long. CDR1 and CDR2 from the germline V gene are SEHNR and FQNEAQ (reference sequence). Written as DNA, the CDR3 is TGTGCCAGCAGCTATGCCTCATCGGGCTACACCTTC. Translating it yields CASSYASSGYTF.

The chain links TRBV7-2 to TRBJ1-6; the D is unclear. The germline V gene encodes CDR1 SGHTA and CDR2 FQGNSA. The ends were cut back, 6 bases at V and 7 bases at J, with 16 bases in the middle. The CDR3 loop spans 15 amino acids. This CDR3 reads CASRSGRGLNSPLHF. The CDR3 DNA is TGTGCCAGCAGATCCGGAAGAGGATTGAATTCACCCCTCCACTTT.

The CDR3 DNA reads as TGTGCCAGCAGCTTAGTAGGGACAGCGGGTGCTGTAAACTATGGCTACACCTTC. Translation gives CASSLVGTAGAVNYGYTF. V and J are TRBV7-2 and TRBJ1-2, with 7 positions matching TRBD1. Germline V gene sequence: CDR1 SGHTA, CDR2 FQGNSA. The CDR3 covers 18 residues. J lost 2 bases, V lost 1 base, and 13 bases had no gene match.

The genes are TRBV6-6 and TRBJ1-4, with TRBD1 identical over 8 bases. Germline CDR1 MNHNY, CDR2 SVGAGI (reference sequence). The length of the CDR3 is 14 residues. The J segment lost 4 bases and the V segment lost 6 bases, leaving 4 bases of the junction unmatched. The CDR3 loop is CASSRQGLNEKLFF. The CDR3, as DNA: TGTGCCAGCAGCCGACAGGGGCTTAATGAAAAACTGTTTTTT.

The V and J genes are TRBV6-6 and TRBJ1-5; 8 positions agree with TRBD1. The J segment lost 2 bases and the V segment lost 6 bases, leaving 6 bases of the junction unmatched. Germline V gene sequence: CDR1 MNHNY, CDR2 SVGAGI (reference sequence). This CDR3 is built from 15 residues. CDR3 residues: CASSLTGDGNQPQHF. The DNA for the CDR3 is TGTGCCAGCAGCTTGACAGGGGACGGCAATCAGCCCCAGCATTTT.

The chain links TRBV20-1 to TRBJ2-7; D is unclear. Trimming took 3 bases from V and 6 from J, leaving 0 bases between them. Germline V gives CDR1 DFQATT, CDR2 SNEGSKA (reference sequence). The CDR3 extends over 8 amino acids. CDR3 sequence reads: CSASEQYF. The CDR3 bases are TGCAGTGCTAGCGAGCAGTACTTC.

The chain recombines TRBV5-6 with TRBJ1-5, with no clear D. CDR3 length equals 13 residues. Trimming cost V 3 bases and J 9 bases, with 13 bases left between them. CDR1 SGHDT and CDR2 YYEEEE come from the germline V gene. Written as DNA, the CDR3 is TGTGCCAGCAGCTCAACGACCACGGGGCCCCAGCATTTT. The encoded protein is CASSSTTTGPQHF.

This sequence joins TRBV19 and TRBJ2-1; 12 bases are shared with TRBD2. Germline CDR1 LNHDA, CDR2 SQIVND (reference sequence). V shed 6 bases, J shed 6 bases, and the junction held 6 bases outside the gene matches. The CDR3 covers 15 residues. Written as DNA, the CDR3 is TGTGCCAGTAGGCCTAGCGGGGGGGTTGTCAATGAGCAGTTCTTC. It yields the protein CASRPSGGVVNEQFF. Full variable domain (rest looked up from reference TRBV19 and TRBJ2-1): DGGITQSPKYLFRKEGQNVTLSCEQNLNHDAMYWYRQDPGQGLRLIYYSQIVNDFQKGDIAEGYSVSREKKESFPLTVTSAQKNPTAFYLCASRPSGGVVNEQFFGPGTRLTVL.

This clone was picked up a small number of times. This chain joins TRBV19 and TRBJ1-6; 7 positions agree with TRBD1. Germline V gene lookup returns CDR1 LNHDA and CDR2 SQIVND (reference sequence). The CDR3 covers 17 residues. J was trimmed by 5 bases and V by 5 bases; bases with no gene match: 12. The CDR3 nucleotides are TGTGCCAGTAGTCCCCAGACAGGGAATTTGAATAATTCACCCCTCCACTTT. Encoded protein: CASSPQTGNLNNSPLHF.

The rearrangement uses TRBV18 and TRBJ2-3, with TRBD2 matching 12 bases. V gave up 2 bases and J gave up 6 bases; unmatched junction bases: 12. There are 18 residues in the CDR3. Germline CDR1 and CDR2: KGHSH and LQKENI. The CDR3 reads CASSPVETSGGFTDTQYF. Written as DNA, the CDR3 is TGTGCCAGCTCACCAGTGGAGACTAGCGGGGGCTTCACGGATACGCAGTATTTT.

The CDR3 spells CASSVRQGAVNEQFF. The CDR3 region has the DNA TGTGCCAGCAGCGTAAGACAGGGGGCTGTCAATGAGCAGTTCTTC. The rearrangement uses TRBV9 and TRBJ2-1; 10 nucleotides agree with TRBD1. The CDR3 loop spans 15 amino acids. The V gene end was trimmed by 1 base and the J gene end by 6 bases; junction bases not matched to a gene: 4. The germline CDR1 and CDR2 sequences are SGDLS and YYNGEE.

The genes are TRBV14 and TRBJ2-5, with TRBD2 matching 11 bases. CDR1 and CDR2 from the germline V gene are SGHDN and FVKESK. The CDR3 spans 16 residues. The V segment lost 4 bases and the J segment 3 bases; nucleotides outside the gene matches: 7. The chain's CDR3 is CASSPRLAGMEETQYF. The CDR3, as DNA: TGTGCCAGCAGCCCCAGACTAGCGGGGATGGAAGAGACCCAGTACTTC. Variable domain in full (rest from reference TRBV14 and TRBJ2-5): EAGVTQFPSHSVIEKGQTVTLRCDPISGHDNLYWYRRVMGKEIKFLLHFVKESKQDESGMPNNRFLAERTGGTYSTLKVQPAELEDSGVYFCASSPRLAGMEETQYFGPGTRLLVL.

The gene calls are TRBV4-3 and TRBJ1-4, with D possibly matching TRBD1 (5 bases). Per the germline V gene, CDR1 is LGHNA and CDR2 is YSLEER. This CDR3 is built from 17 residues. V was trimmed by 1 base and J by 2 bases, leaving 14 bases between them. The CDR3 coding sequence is TGCGCCAGCAGCCAAGCGTGGGGGGTCGGGACTAATGAAAAACTGTTTTTT. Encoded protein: CASSQAWGVGTNEKLFF.

The CDR3 DNA reads TGTGCCAGCAGCCCAACAAATTTCTATGGCTACACCTTC. Translation gives CASSPTNFYGYTF. The chain combines TRBV7-9 with TRBJ1-2; D gene unclear. Germline CDR1 reads SEHNR; CDR2 reads FQNEAQ (reference sequence). This CDR3 is 13 amino acids long. V lost 5 bases and J lost 4, with 11 bases in between.

The DNA of the CDR3 is TGTGCCAGCAGTTCAGGACCCTATACCTACAATGAGCAGTTCTTC. As protein: CASSSGPYTYNEQFF. The V and J genes are TRBV6-5 and TRBJ2-1; the D is unclear. V was pared by 4 bases and J by 2 bases, with 12 bases between. Germline CDR1 reads MNHEY; CDR2 reads SVGAGI. This CDR3 comprises 15 residues.

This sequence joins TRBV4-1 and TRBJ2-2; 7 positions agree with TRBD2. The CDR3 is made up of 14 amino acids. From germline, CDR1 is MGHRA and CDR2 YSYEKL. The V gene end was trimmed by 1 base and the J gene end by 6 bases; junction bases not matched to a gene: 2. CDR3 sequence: CASSQGGGAGELFF. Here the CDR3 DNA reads TGCGCCAGCAGCCAAGGGGGGGGTGCCGGGGAGCTGTTTTTT.

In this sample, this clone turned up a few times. CDR3: CASWVWGQPQHF. In nucleotides, the CDR3 is TGTGCCAGTTGGGTTTGGGGTCAGCCCCAGCATTTT. The chain links TRBV19 to TRBJ1-5; D call uncertain. Per the germline V gene, CDR1 is LNHDA and CDR2 is SQIVND (reference sequence). CDR3 length equals 12 residues. Between the trimmed V and J ends, which lost 8 bases and 6 bases, there was a span of 11 bases.

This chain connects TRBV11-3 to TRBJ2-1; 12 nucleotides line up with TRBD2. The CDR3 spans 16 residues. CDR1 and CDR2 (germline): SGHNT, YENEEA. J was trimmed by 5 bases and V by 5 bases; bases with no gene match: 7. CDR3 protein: CASSPRTSGEHNEQFF. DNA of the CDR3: TGTGCCAGCAGCCCGCGGACTAGCGGGGAGCACAATGAGCAGTTCTTC.

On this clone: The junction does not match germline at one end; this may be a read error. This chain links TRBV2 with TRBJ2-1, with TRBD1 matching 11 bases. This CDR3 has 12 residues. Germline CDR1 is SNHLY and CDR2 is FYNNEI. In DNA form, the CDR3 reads TGCTCCGGGACAGGGGGTTACAATGAGCAGTTCTTC. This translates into CSGTGGYNEQFF. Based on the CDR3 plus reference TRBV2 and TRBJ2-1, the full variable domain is EPEVTQTPSHQVTQMGQEVILRCVPISNHLYFYWYRQILGQKVEFLVSFYNNEISEKSEIFDDQFSVERPDGSNFTLKIRSTKLEDSAMYFCSGTGGYNEQFFGPGTRLTVL.